One T cell receptor (beta chain) is described in this entry. Its antigen is still unknown. Germline V lookup: CDR1 MNHNS, CDR2 SASEGT. The CDR3 is 17 amino acids. The template switching step added UMIs that contained a 6-nucleotide sample barcode. One entry per CDR3 protein, without DNA, is what TCRdb gives after re-calling the 5' RACE reads. The sample table sets out about 450,000 distinct CDR3 sequences. This entry belongs to a study of monozygotic twins with inflammatory bowel disease. The study, taken as a whole, reports: Researchers reported no repertoire similarity difference between concordant and discordant twins, possibly from limited power. In these data, no single strong IBD-associated signal or clonotype received support. Patient repertoire variability may have increased through differing immunosuppressive treatments.

Sequenced material: blood. The chain couples TRBV6-1 to TRBJ2-7; TCRdb lists TRBD1, though no DNA is available to test this call. This sequence was found in a human donor with ulcerative colitis or Crohn's disease, or a healthy co-twin of an affected twin (not recorded which). CDR3 in amino acids: CASTRSGTPGSNYEQYF.